These 7 T cell receptor beta chains were sequenced from one sample in a study of identical twins. MiXCR was run by TCRdb on the 5' RACE reads, yielding one entry per CDR3 protein. The repertoire includes 690,000 or so distinct CDR3 sequences, more than 6.5% of them detected once, and approximately 0.89% sits in the top ten. These data were likewise used in another study, on yellow fever vaccine responses in identical twins.

Sequences were obtained from PBMCs. The origin of the receptors is a woman under 30 in good health.

In this sample, this clonotype turned up a few times. J is TRBJ2-7 and V is TRBV12-3 or TRBV12-4; D is uncertain. The CDR3 length is 13 residues. The V end lost 7 bases, the J end lost 0 bases, and 10 bases lay between the germline ends. The CDR3 sequence: CASTWASSYEQYF. The CDR3 DNA reads TGTGCCAGCACATGGGCGAGCTCCTACGAGCAGTACTTC.

This clonotype was seen ten or more times. The chain joins TRBV7-2 to TRBJ2-5; possible D gene TRBD2, 6 bases. Germline V CDR1 and CDR2: SGHTA, FQGNSA. This CDR3 has 16 residues. Deletions cut 1 base from V and 1 base from J, with 13 bases between. CDR3 loop: CASSLDATRAQETQYF. DNA for the CDR3: TGTGCCAGCAGCTTAGACGCGACTAGGGCCCAAGAGACCCAGTACTTC.

The chain is built from TRBV3-1 and TRBJ1-1; D gene unclear. Per germline, CDR1 LGHDT and CDR2 YNNKEL (reference sequence). CDR3 size: 15 residues. Between the trimmed V and J ends, which lost 3 bases and 10 bases, there was a span of 21 bases. The CDR3 nucleotides read TGTGCCAGCAGCCAGTCCTCCGGGCAGTCTTGGGTAGCTTTCTTT. This translates into CASSQSSGQSWVAFF.

The chain joins TRBV15 to TRBJ2-7, with D perhaps matching TRBD2 (5 bases). Germline V gene sequence: CDR1 LNHNV, CDR2 YYDKDF (reference sequence). This CDR3 contains 14 residues. V dropped 1 base and J dropped 6 bases, with 13 bases sitting between them. The CDR3 loop reads CATSRVDWAAEQYF. CDR3 DNA sequence: TGTGCCACCAGCAGAGTGGACTGGGCCGCCGAGCAGTACTTC.

This clonotype occurred a few times. J is TRBJ2-5 and V is TRBV27; possible D gene TRBD1, 6 bases. The CDR3 is 15 residues long. From germline, CDR1 is MNHEY and CDR2 SMNVEV (reference sequence). Trimming pared 1 base from V and 2 bases from J, leaving 11 bases between. In DNA form, the CDR3 reads TGTGCCAGCAGTTTATGGTGGGGGCCACAAGAGACCCAGTACTTC. Its protein is CASSLWWGPQETQYF.

The V call is TRBV2, the J call TRBJ2-1; 7 bases map to TRBD1. With V trimmed by 6 bases and J by 5 bases, 10 bases remained unmatched. The CDR3 sequence is 15 residues long. Germline V gene data show CDR1 as SNHLY and CDR2 as FYNNEI. The CDR3 region is CASRHDRVEHNEQFF. The CDR3 DNA reads TGTGCCAGCAGACACGACAGGGTGGAACACAATGAGCAGTTCTTC.

This clonotype was detected only a few times. The chain couples TRBV5-1 to TRBJ2-7; D call uncertain. Deletions cut 4 bases from V and 2 bases from J, with 10 bases between. The CDR3 has 13 residues. The germline CDR1 and CDR2 sequences are SGHRS and YFSETQ. The CDR3 spells CASSHGSTYEQYF. The CDR3 nucleotides are TGCGCCAGCAGCCACGGGTCTACCTACGAGCAGTACTTC. Supplemented by reference TRBV5-1 and TRBJ2-7, the full variable domain reads KAGVTQTPRYLIKTRGQQVTLSCSPISGHRSVSWYQQTPGQGLQFLFEYFSETQRNKGNFPGRFSGRQFSNSRSEMNVSTLELGDSALYLCASSHGSTYEQYFGPGTRLTVT.